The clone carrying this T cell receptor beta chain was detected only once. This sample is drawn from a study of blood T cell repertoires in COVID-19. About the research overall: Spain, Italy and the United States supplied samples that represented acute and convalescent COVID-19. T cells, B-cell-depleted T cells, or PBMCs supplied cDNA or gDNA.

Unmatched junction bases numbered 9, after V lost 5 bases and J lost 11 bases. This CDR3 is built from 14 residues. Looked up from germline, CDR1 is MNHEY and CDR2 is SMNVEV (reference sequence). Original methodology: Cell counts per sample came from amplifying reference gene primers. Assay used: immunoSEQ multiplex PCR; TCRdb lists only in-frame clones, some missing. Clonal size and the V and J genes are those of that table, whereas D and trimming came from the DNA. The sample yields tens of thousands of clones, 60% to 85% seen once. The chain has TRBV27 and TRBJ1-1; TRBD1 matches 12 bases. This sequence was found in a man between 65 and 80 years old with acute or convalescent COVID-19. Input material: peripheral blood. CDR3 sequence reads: CASSAWGQGARAFF. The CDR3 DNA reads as TGTGCCAGCAGTGCCTGGGGACAGGGGGCGAGGGCTTTCTTT.